These 15 T cell receptor beta chains were all obtained from the same sample, sequenced in a study of blood T cell repertoires in COVID-19. Using immunoSEQ multiplex PCR, the repertoire was profiled, and TCRdb retains in-frame clones only, with some absent. The sample carries more than 110,000 clones, 88% recorded once. Sequencing used peripheral blood. These receptor sequences come from a man aged 50 to 59 with active or convalescent COVID-19.

The chain couples TRBV12-3 or TRBV12-4 to TRBJ1-5; no clear D gene. There are 13 residues in the CDR3. The V and J ends lost 4 bases and 3 bases respectively, with 7 bases between them. CDR3 DNA sequence: TGTGCCAGCAGTTCCCAGAACAATCAGCCCCAGCATTTT. This codes for CASSSQNNQPQHF.

V and J are TRBV7-2 and TRBJ1-1, with no clear D. V lost 6 bases and J lost 1, with 9 bases in between. CDR3 size: 13 residues. CDR1 and CDR2 (germline): SGHTA, FQGNSA. The CDR3 DNA reads TGTGCCAGCAGTCTTAACAGGAACACTGAAGCTTTCTTT. Amino acid sequence: CASSLNRNTEAFF.

The chain has TRBV5-6 and TRBJ1-2; 7 bases fit TRBD1. The CDR3 length is 14 residues. Germline CDR1 SGHDT, CDR2 YYEEEE. With 1 base clipped from V and 5 bases from J, the junction kept 5 bases outside the gene matches. The CDR3 reads CASSLWDSNYGYTF. For the CDR3, the DNA is TGTGCCAGCAGCTTGTGGGACAGTAATTATGGCTACACCTTC.

The chain recombines TRBV5-1 with TRBJ2-7, with TRBD2 matching over 7 bases. Trimming took 1 base from V and 4 from J; bases not matched to a gene: 14. The V gene's germline CDR1 is SGHRS and CDR2 YFSETQ. The CDR3 totals 17 residues. CDR3 DNA: TGCGCCAGCAGCTTGCGAGGCCAGTCCGGGAGGAGATACGAGCAGTACTTC. Encoded protein: CASSLRGQSGRRYEQYF.

Points on this clone: An end of the junction does not agree with germline; a read error may underlie this. The genes are TRBV4-2 and TRBJ2-7, with 9 bases identical to TRBD2. The germline gives CDR1 LGHNA, CDR2 YNFKEQ. The CDR3 extends over 15 amino acids. The CDR3 region is CASSQVGTSSHEQYF. As DNA, the CDR3 is TGTGCCAGCAGCCAAGTAGGGACTAGCTCCCACGAGCAGTACTTC.

J is TRBJ1-1 and V is TRBV19; the D gene is possibly TRBD1 (6 bases). V lost 6 bases and J lost 2, with 13 bases in between. This CDR3 contains 14 residues. Germline CDR1 reads LNHDA; CDR2 reads SQIVND (reference sequence). The CDR3 DNA follows: TGTGCCAGTAGAGGACAGACCTTCAACACTGAAGCTTTCTTT. Protein product: CASRGQTFNTEAFF.

The chain links TRBV9 to TRBJ2-5, with 7 positions matching TRBD1. From germline, CDR1 is SGDLS and CDR2 YYNGEE. The CDR3 runs to 14 residues. Losses at the gene ends were 4 bases for V and 4 bases for J; bases not matched to a gene: 7. CDR3: CASSSTGIAETQYF. The CDR3 nucleotides read TGTGCCAGCAGCTCGACAGGGATCGCAGAGACCCAGTACTTC. The full variable domain, completed using reference TRBV9 and TRBJ2-5, is DSGVTQTPKHLITATGQRVTLRCSPRSGDLSVYWYQQSLDQGLQFLIQYYNGEERAKGNILERFSAQQFPDLHSELNLSSLELGDSALYFCASSSTGIAETQYFGPGTRLLVL.

V and J are TRBV3-1 (or the pseudogene TRBV3-2) and TRBJ2-7, with D perhaps TRBD1 (6 bases). CDR1 and CDR2 from the germline V gene are LGHDT and YNNKEL (reference sequence). Trimming cost V 6 bases and J 4 bases, with 13 bases left between them. The CDR3 sequence is 13 residues long. The CDR3 here is CASSRDRRYEQYF. The CDR3 bases are TGTGCCAGCAGTCGTGACAGGCGATACGAGCAGTACTTC.

This chain joins TRBV3-1 (or the pseudogene TRBV3-2) and TRBJ2-3; 10 nucleotides match TRBD2. CDR1 is LGHDT, CDR2 YNNKEL, per germline (reference sequence). V lost 2 bases and J lost 3; bases outside the gene matches: 11. CDR3 size: 18 residues. DNA of the CDR3: TGTGCCAGCAGCCAATGGGGCCAGCGGGAGGGCAGGACAGATACGCAGTATTTT. Translated: CASSQWGQREGRTDTQYF.

V and J are TRBV6-6 and TRBJ1-5; D gene unclear. The V and J ends lost 2 bases and 9 bases respectively, with 5 bases between them. In germline, CDR1 is MNHNY, CDR2 SVGAGI (reference sequence). This CDR3 comprises 11 residues. In DNA form, the CDR3 reads TGTGCCAGCAGTTACGGCGGGCCCCAGCATTTT. It translates to CASSYGGPQHF.

The chain links TRBV29-1 to TRBJ2-5, with D possibly TRBD1 on 7 matching bases. Per the germline V gene, CDR1 is SQVTM and CDR2 is ANQGSEA. Trimming cost V 4 bases and J 4 bases, with 13 bases left between them. The CDR3 length is 13 residues. The CDR3 nucleotides read TGCAGCGTTGGGGCAGGGGGAGGAGAGACCCAGTACTTC. Translating gives CSVGAGGGETQYF.

V is TRBV5-1 and J is TRBJ2-7; D uncertain. The CDR3 has 15 amino acids. The V gene lost 0 bases and the J gene lost 2 bases, with 12 bases spanning the gap. Germline assignment: CDR1 SGHRS and CDR2 YFSETQ. The chain's CDR3 is CASSLERGPAYEQYF. As DNA, the CDR3 is TGCGCCAGCAGCTTGGAGAGAGGCCCCGCCTACGAGCAGTACTTC.

The J gene is TRBJ2-7, the V gene TRBV13; D possibly corresponds to TRBD2 (6 bases). This CDR3 spans 15 amino acids. CDR1 is PRHDT and CDR2 is FYEKMQ in the germline V gene (reference sequence). V was trimmed by 4 bases and J by 0 bases, leaving 13 bases between them. The CDR3 coding sequence is TGTGCCAGCAGCTCTCTAGCGAGGAGCTCCTACGAGCAGTACTTC. It codes for CASSSLARSSYEQYF.

This chain joins TRBV5-5 and TRBJ1-2; 7 bases align to TRBD1. Germline V gives CDR1 SGHKS, CDR2 YYEKEE (reference sequence). This CDR3 comprises 18 residues. Unmatched junction bases numbered 12, after V lost 1 base and J lost 0 bases. The CDR3 loop is CASSLYSDRVFSNYGYTF. In DNA, the CDR3 is TGTGCCAGCAGCTTGTATAGCGACAGGGTTTTTTCTAACTATGGCTACACCTTC.

The chain couples TRBV19 to TRBJ2-5; 13 nucleotides agree with TRBD2. The length of the CDR3 is 14 residues. CDR1 and CDR2 from the germline V gene are LNHDA and SQIVND (reference sequence). The V and J ends lost 6 bases and 4 bases, in that order; junction bases with no gene match: 2. Here the CDR3 DNA reads TGTGCCAGTAGCCGACTAGCGGGAGGAGAGACCCAGTACTTC. Its protein is CASSRLAGGETQYF.